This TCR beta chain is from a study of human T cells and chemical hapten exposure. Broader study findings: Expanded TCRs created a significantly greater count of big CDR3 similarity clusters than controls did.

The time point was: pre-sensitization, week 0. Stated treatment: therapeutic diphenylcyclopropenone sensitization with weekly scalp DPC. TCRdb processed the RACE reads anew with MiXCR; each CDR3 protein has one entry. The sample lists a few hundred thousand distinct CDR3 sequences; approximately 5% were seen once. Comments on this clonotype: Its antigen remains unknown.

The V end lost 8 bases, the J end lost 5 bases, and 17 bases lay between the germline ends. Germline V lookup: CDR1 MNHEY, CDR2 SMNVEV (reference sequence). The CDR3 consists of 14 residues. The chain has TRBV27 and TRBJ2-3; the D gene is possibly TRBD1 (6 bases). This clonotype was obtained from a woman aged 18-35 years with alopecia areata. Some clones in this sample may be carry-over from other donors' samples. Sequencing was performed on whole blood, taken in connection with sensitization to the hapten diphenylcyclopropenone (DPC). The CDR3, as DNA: TGTGCCAGCGGACGTACAGGGACCCTAGATACGCAGTATTTT. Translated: CASGRTGTLDTQYF.